Only a few counts were recorded for the clone carrying this T cell receptor beta chain. Produced via immunoSEQ multiplex PCR; TCRdb's table is partial and in-frame only. Of around 100,000 clones in the sample, 78% were seen once. This sample is part of a study of blood T cell repertoires in COVID-19. The CDR3 consists of 12 residues. V dropped 4 bases and J dropped 8 bases, with 11 bases sitting between them. Looked up from germline, CDR1 is SEHNR and CDR2 is FQNEAQ (reference sequence). This clonotype was sampled from a man in his sixties with active or convalescent COVID-19. The gene calls are TRBV7-9 and TRBJ1-1, with D possibly TRBD1 on 6 matching bases. The sequenced sample was peripheral blood. As DNA, the CDR3 is TGTGCCAGCAGCTCACTAGGGGGAGAAGCTTTCTTT. This translates into CASSSLGGEAFF.